The rows below give T cell receptor beta chains drawn from one sample of a study of early T cells in non-severe SARS-CoV-2 infection. TCRdb called the 5' RACE reads again in MiXCR, with one record for every CDR3 protein. The sample includes some 25,000 distinct CDR3 sequences, more than 4% seen only once; the top ten take about 15%. The source material was whole blood. These receptors were collected from an adult who was a healthcare worker with PCR-confirmed SARS-CoV-2 infection or an uninfected control (not recorded which). Both conserved end residues are part of each CDR3. A D gene is named only where the DNA matches it firmly. Clone size appears in some rows only: once, few, many, or a class for an expanded clone.

many	TRBV29-1	TRBJ2-5	TRBD2	TGCAGCGGATCTAGCGGCCGAAGGGAGACCCAGTACTTC	CSGSSGRRETQYF
many	TRBV4-3	TRBJ2-6	-	TGCGCCAGCAGCCAAGATAGTTCGGGCTCTTATCCCCTATGGACTTTC	CASSQDSSGSYPLWTF
many	TRBV28	TRBJ1-2	-	TGTGCCAGCAGGGAGACGGGGGCCGATGGCTACACCTTC	CASRETGADGYTF
few	TRBV5-1	TRBJ2-1	-	TGCGCCAGCAGCATTGACTTAGCGTCCTACAATGAGCAGTTCTTC	CASSIDLASYNEQFF
few	TRBV5-1	TRBJ2-3	-	TGCGCCAGCAGCTTGGGGGACATCGATACGCAGTATTTT	CASSLGDIDTQYF
few	TRBV9	TRBJ1-6	TRBD1	TGTGCCAGCAGCGTACTGGACAGGGGCGGTTCACCCCTCCACTTT	CASSVLDRGGSPLHF
many	TRBV7-2	TRBJ2-7	-	TGTGCCAGCAGCCCGAGTGGAGCGGGTTCCTACGAGCAGTACTTC	CASSPSGAGSYEQYF
-	TRBV9	TRBJ2-5	TRBD2	TGTGCCAGCAGCGCGGATCCTAGCGGGGGAATAAAAGAGACCCAGTACTTC	CASSADPSGGIKETQYF
few	TRBV10-2	TRBJ2-1	-	TGCGCCAGCAGTGAGTCGAGGGGAGCCTATGAGCAGTTCTTC	CASSESRGAYEQFF
many	TRBV6-1	TRBJ2-1	TRBD2	TGTGCCAGCAGTGATGTAGCGGGGGGCGGGAATGAGCAGTTCTTC	CASSDVAGGGNEQFF
many	TRBV4-1	TRBJ2-1	-	TGCGCCAGCAGCCAAGATACCGGGGTCAATGAGCAGTTCTTC	CASSQDTGVNEQFF
many	TRBV18	TRBJ2-1	TRBD2	TGTGCCAGCTCACCTGATGGACTAGCGGGAAATGAGCAGTTCTTC	CASSPDGLAGNEQFF
many	TRBV27	TRBJ2-1	-	TGTGCCAGCAGTTCTAGGGGCTCTAGATACAATGAGCAGTTCTTC	CASSSRGSRYNEQFF
-	TRBV10-3	TRBJ2-1	TRBD2	TGTGCCATCAGTCGAAGGACTAGCGGCTACAATGAGCAGTTCTTC	CAISRRTSGYNEQFF
many	TRBV20-1	TRBJ2-1	TRBD1	TGCAGTACAGGGGGCATTCAGGATGAGCAGTTCTTC	CSTGGIQDEQFF
many	TRBV11-1	TRBJ2-7	-	TGTGCCAGCAGCTTAGGAGCGGACAGCTCCTACGAGCAGTACTTC	CASSLGADSSYEQYF
few	TRBV7-2	TRBJ2-1	-	TGTGCCAGCAGCTTTGGCGGTTATGAGCAGTTCTTC	CASSFGGYEQFF
many	TRBV12-3/TRBV12-4	TRBJ1-2	-	TGTGCCAGCAGTTTGTTTCAGGGAAATGGCTACACCTTC	CASSLFQGNGYTF
few	TRBV11-2	TRBJ2-5	-	TGTGCCAGCAGCTTAGATGTGGGGCTGAAGACCCAGTACTTC	CASSLDVGLKTQYF
many	TRBV6-2/TRBV6-3	TRBJ1-1	-	TGTGCCAGCATTGCGGGAGTGAACACTGAAGCTTTCTTT	CASIAGVNTEAFF
many	TRBV18	TRBJ1-5	-	TGTGCCAGCTCACCGATTCTCCAGTATAGCAATCAGCCCCAGCATTTT	CASSPILQYSNQPQHF